This entry describes one T cell receptor beta chain. Negative isolation was applied to CD8+ and CD4+ T cells, and FACS enrichment was applied to TEMRA cells. This entry comes from a study of CD8 T cells in Susac syndrome. In the study overall: Blood was drawn from patients with Susac syndrome. At that point, they were therapy-naive, on corticosteroids, or on intravenous immunoglobulin alone.

Random hexamers were used to reverse transcribe the RNA input (roughly 0.5 to 1 ug). It was immunoSEQ multiplex PCR that amplified TCR beta CDR3 across 54 Vbeta and 13 Jbeta. MiXCR, applied by TCRdb to the immunoSEQ multiplex PCR reads, yields one record per CDR3 protein. Among about 240,000 distinct CDR3 sequences listed, 90% to 96% were seen once. V shed 3 bases, J shed 2 bases, and the junction held 4 bases outside the gene matches. CDR1 is SQVTM and CDR2 is ANQGSEA in the germline V gene. This CDR3 is 13 amino acids long. Sequenced input: CD4+ T cells from PBMCs. This sequence was found in a human donor with Susac syndrome. The V and J genes are TRBV29-1 and TRBJ2-7; 7 bases align to TRBD1. CDR3 residues: CSVDARGTYEQYF. The DNA of the CDR3 is TGCAGCGTTGATGCCAGGGGGACCTACGAGCAGTACTTC.